This TCR beta chain was recorded in a study of blood T cell repertoires in COVID-19. Background on the study: T cells, B-cell-depleted T cells, or PBMCs provided the cDNA or gDNA that served as material.

V was trimmed by 0 bases and J by 7 bases, leaving 15 bases between them. The germline gives CDR1 LGHNA, CDR2 YSLEER. There are 15 residues in the CDR3. Using immunoSEQ multiplex PCR, the repertoire was profiled, and TCRdb retains in-frame clones only, with some absent. The sample yields 310,000 or so clones, roughly 86% seen once. The V and J genes are TRBV4-3 and TRBJ1-1, with D maybe TRBD1 (6 bases). The sequenced sample was peripheral blood. The TCR comes from a man aged 65 to 79 with acute or convalescent COVID-19. Written as DNA, the CDR3 is TGCGCCAGCAGCCAAGAAAGGGGGGGGCTGGTTGAAGCTTTCTTT. It codes for CASSQERGGLVEAFF.